These T cell receptor beta chains were read from a single sample in a study of T cell repertoires in cytomegalovirus infection. MiXCR was run by TCRdb on the reads, yielding one entry per CDR3 protein. The profile shows 130,000 or so distinct CDR3 sequences, about 6.1% of them singletons. Input material: PBMCs. These receptors were obtained from a human donor in good health (CMV status not recorded). Some clones in this sample may be carry-over from other donors' samples. CDR3s include the opening cysteine and the closing phenylalanine or tryptophan. A D gene is named only where the DNA matches it firmly. Clone size is stated in some rows and not others, as once, few, many or a class when expanded.

TRBV20-1	TRBJ2-3	NA	NA	TGCAGTGCCCTTGGGGTTAGCGTCGATACGCAGTATTTT	CSALGVSVDTQYF
TRBV5-1	TRBJ2-3	many	TRBD2	TGCGCCAGCAGTAACGGAGGCAGCGGGGGGGCCTCGGGAGATACGCAGTATTTT	CASSNGGSGGASGDTQYF
TRBV7-2	TRBJ2-3	many	TRBD2	TGTGCCAGCAGCTTTCGACTAGCGGGGGGTGGTATAGATACGCAGTATTTT	CASSFRLAGGGIDTQYF
TRBV7-2	TRBJ1-2	many	NA	TGTGCCAGCAGCTTTACAGAAAACTATGGCTACACCTTC	CASSFTENYGYTF
TRBV5-1	TRBJ2-2	many	TRBD1	TGCGCCAGCAGCTTGGAGGGGGCGCGTGACACCGGGGAGCTGTTTTTT	CASSLEGARDTGELFF
TRBV20-1	TRBJ1-3	NA	NA	TGCAGTGCTAGACAGCTCCTCCTTGGAAACACCATATATTTT	CSARQLLLGNTIYF
TRBV7-9	TRBJ1-5	many	NA	TGTGCCAGCAGCTTAGACGGATGGGTTCAGCCCCAGCATTTT	CASSLDGWVQPQHF
TRBV20-1	TRBJ1-2	many	NA	TGCAGTGCTAGAGATCTTCGTGGGGGGCGCGATGGCTACACCTTC	CSARDLRGGRDGYTF
TRBV19	TRBJ1-1	many	NA	TGTGCCAGTAGTGCATTACAGGGAGGCACTGAAGCTTTCTTT	CASSALQGGTEAFF
TRBV28	TRBJ2-7	NA	NA	TGTGCCAGCAGTTTTTTCAGGTCATCTCGGGAGCAGTACTTC	CASSFFRSSREQYF
TRBV7-2	TRBJ2-3	many	TRBD2	TGTGCCAGCAGCCCCCTCGGGCGGGGGTTAGTAGATACGCAGTATTTT	CASSPLGRGLVDTQYF
TRBV20-1	TRBJ1-6	NA	NA	TGCAGTGCTAGAGAGTTCAGTAATTCACCCCTCCACTTT	CSAREFSNSPLHF
TRBV7-3	TRBJ2-7	few	TRBD2	TGTGCCAGCAGCTTAATTGGGGGGGGGACTAGCGGGATAACCTACGAGCAGTACTTC	CASSLIGGGTSGITYEQYF
TRBV15	TRBJ2-5	NA	TRBD1	TGTGCCACCAGCAGTTTTACTCAGGGGGCGGAGACCCAGTACTTC	CATSSFTQGAETQYF
TRBV7-9	TRBJ1-2	many	NA	TGTGCCAGCAGCTTAGTCGGGGGAACGGCCCATGGCTACACCTTC	CASSLVGGTAHGYTF
TRBV7-3	TRBJ2-3	NA	NA	TGTGCCAGCAGCTCCCGGGGCCTGAGCACAGATACGCAGTATTTT	CASSSRGLSTDTQYF
TRBV18	TRBJ1-1	few	NA	TGTGCCAGCTCACCAAATCAGTACACTGAAGCTTTCTTT	CASSPNQYTEAFF
TRBV7-2	TRBJ2-3	many	TRBD2	TGTGCCAGCAGCTTAGCCGGGGGGGCTGTTCCAACAGATACGCAGTATTTT	CASSLAGGAVPTDTQYF
TRBV4-3	TRBJ1-2	few	TRBD1	TGCGCCAGCAGCCAAGATTCGGAACAGGGGTATGGCTACACCTTC	CASSQDSEQGYGYTF
TRBV3-1	TRBJ2-2	NA	NA	TGTGCCAGCAGCCTACACGGCGGGGAGCTGTTTTTT	CASSLHGGELFF
TRBV12-3/TRBV12-4	TRBJ1-2	many	NA	TGTGCCAGCAGCGCGAGCTTCGGCTACACCTTC	CASSASFGYTF
TRBV7-2	TRBJ2-3	many	TRBD2	TGTGCCAGCACCCGGGGTCAAGCGGGGGGATCAGATACGCAGTATTTT	CASTRGQAGGSDTQYF
TRBV19	TRBJ2-3	few	TRBD2	TGTGCCAGTAGTGCCTCGGGGGGGACGACAGATACGCAGTATTTT	CASSASGGTTDTQYF
TRBV12-5	TRBJ1-5	few	NA	TGTGCTAGTGGTTTACTGACGTATAGTAATCAGCCCCAGCATTTT	CASGLLTYSNQPQHF
TRBV7-2	TRBJ2-2	many	NA	TGTGCCAGCAGCTTGATGCGGGCGAACACCGGGGAGCTGTTTTTT	CASSLMRANTGELFF
TRBV7-9	TRBJ1-1	many	NA	TGTGCCAGCAGCCCCGCGGGTCCAGGGAGAGCTTTCTTT	CASSPAGPGRAFF
TRBV7-2	TRBJ2-7	many	TRBD2	TGTGCCAGCAGCTTGACTAGCGGGGGACAATACGAGCAGTACTTC	CASSLTSGGQYEQYF
TRBV29-1	TRBJ2-1	NA	TRBD2	TGCAGCGTCGGTGGCGGGAGCTCCTACAATGAGCAGTTCTTC	CSVGGGSSYNEQFF
TRBV3-1	TRBJ2-4	few	TRBD1	TGTGCCAGCAGCCAAGAGGGGACAGGGCCAAAGAGCATTCAGTACTTC	CASSQEGTGPKSIQYF
TRBV29-1	TRBJ1-1	few	TRBD1	TGCAGCGTTGTTAGGGGGCTTGAAGCTTTCTTT	CSVVRGLEAFF
TRBV20-1	TRBJ1-3	few	NA	TGCAGTGCTGAGGGGGTCTCTGGAAACACCATATATTTT	CSAEGVSGNTIYF
TRBV7-9	TRBJ2-3	many	TRBD1	TGTGCCAGCAGCTTCCGGGACAGTTGGGGCACAGATACGCAGTATTTT	CASSFRDSWGTDTQYF
TRBV11-3	TRBJ1-1	many	NA	TGTGCCAGCAGCTTATTGAGGGGAGAATTGAGCACTGAAGCTTTCTTT	CASSLLRGELSTEAFF
TRBV28	TRBJ1-2	many	TRBD1	TGTGCCAGCAGATATACAGGGGGAGGAGGCTACACCTTC	CASRYTGGGGYTF
TRBV7-9	TRBJ2-7	many	NA	TGTGCCAGCAGCTACCTGGTGGGTTACGAGCAGTACTTC	CASSYLVGYEQYF
TRBV11-2	TRBJ1-2	NA	NA	TGTGCCAGCACCATCCGGACAAGGGGGACCGGCTACACCTTC	CASTIRTRGTGYTF
TRBV28	TRBJ2-7	many	TRBD1	TGTGCCAGCAGCGCATCCGGGACAGGGGTTTACGAGCAGTACTTC	CASSASGTGVYEQYF
TRBV5-5	TRBJ2-7	NA	NA	TGTGCCAGCAGCTTGGGCCGTAGCCTCGACCGCTACGAGCAGTACTTC	CASSLGRSLDRYEQYF
TRBV7-9	TRBJ1-2	NA	NA	TGTGCCAGCAGCTTGGACAGCACCTATGGCTACACCTTC	CASSLDSTYGYTF
TRBV28	TRBJ1-4	few	NA	TGTGCCAGCAGTTCCTTGACCCTTGAGGTGGAAAAACTGTTTTTT	CASSSLTLEVEKLFF
TRBV20-1	TRBJ1-1	NA	TRBD1	TGCAGTGTCGGGACAGGGATAATGAACACTGAAGCTTTCTTT	CSVGTGIMNTEAFF